This paragraph covers one TCR beta chain sequence. Its antigen is unidentified. These data come from a study of vaccination effects on CD4 cells after COVID-19. Study-level background: Participants completed two doses of the BNT162b2 or mRNA-1273 vaccine.

The table came from immunoSEQ multiplex PCR; TCRdb's copy has only in-frame clones and leaves some out. The sample has some 31,000 clones, approximately 70% seen once. Study conclusions and caveats: Substantial clonal contraction characterized both infection- and vaccine-induced clones late after vaccination.

V gave up 6 bases and J gave up 2 bases, with 8 bases separating them. CDR3 length equals 13 residues. Upon completion of more than eight days in culture, CD4+ T cells were isolated. Material: CD4+ T cells from PBMCs cultured without peptide, obtained before COVID-19 vaccination. The chain links TRBV12-3 or TRBV12-4 to TRBJ1-3; D gene ambiguous. This clonotype originated in a human donor who received a COVID-19 vaccine. CDR3 in amino acids: CASSLSAGNTIYF. The CDR3 nucleotides read TGTGCCAGCAGCCTGTCCGCTGGAAACACCATATATTTT.